Shown below are 9 T cell receptor beta chains from a single sample sequenced in a study of beta chain features in type 1 diabetes. The isolated RNA, all of it, was reverse transcribed, so expressed TCRB transcripts were what got sequenced. Using immunoSEQ multiplex PCR, the repertoire was profiled, and TCRdb retains in-frame clones only, with some absent. This table holds around 150,000 clones, 6.9% found once. The source material was central memory CD4+ T cells from blood. The receptor set was obtained from a young woman in good health.

This clone appeared a few times. The chain uses TRBV18 and TRBJ1-4; D unresolved. The ends were cut back, 5 bases at V and 3 bases at J, with 10 bases in the middle. This CDR3 comprises 14 residues. Germline V gene lookup returns CDR1 KGHSH and CDR2 LQKENI. The CDR3: CASSAQRANEKLFF. CDR3 nucleotide sequence: TGTGCCAGCTCAGCACAGCGTGCTAATGAAAAACTGTTTTTT.

The V call is TRBV30, the J call TRBJ2-1; the match to TRBD2 covers 12 bases. This CDR3 comprises 19 residues. Looked up from germline, CDR1 is GTSNPN and CDR2 is SVGIG (reference sequence). J lost 3 bases, V lost 0 bases, and 12 bases had no gene match. CDR3 sequence reads: CAWSVRTSGTIGSYNEQFF. CDR3 DNA: TGTGCCTGGAGTGTACGGACTAGCGGGACTATTGGTAGCTACAATGAGCAGTTCTTC.

The chain has TRBV5-4 and TRBJ1-1; a possible D gene is TRBD1 (5 bases). The V and J ends lost 3 bases and 0 bases respectively, with 6 bases between them. Germline loops: CDR1 SGHNT, CDR2 YYREEE (reference sequence). This CDR3 has 13 residues. The CDR3 sequence is CASSSQVNTEAFF. CDR3 coding DNA: TGTGCCAGCAGCTCACAGGTGAACACTGAAGCTTTCTTT.

This clone was counted between two and nine times. This sequence joins TRBV7-2 and TRBJ2-5; tentative D call: TRBD2 (7 bases). In germline, CDR1 is SGHTA, CDR2 FQGNSA. The CDR3 runs to 15 residues. The V gene lost 1 base and the J gene lost 2 bases, with 11 bases spanning the gap. CDR3 coding DNA: TGTGCCAGCAGCTTAGGCAGGGGAGGGCAAGAGACCCAGTACTTC. Protein sequence: CASSLGRGGQETQYF.

The chain links TRBV7-2 to TRBJ2-1; the D gene is possibly TRBD1 (6 bases). The CDR3 is 14 residues long. Trimming took off 5 bases at V and 12 bases at J, with 20 bases between the two ends. Per germline, CDR1 SGHTA and CDR2 FQGNSA. CDR3 DNA sequence: TGTGCCAGCAGCCAAAACAGGGACCTCCCTCGGCAGTTCTTC. It codes for CASSQNRDLPRQFF.

This clone was recorded a few times. The chain combines TRBV11-2 with TRBJ1-2; the D gene is possibly TRBD1 (5 bases). There are 14 residues in the CDR3. Trimming shortened V by 5 bases and J by 3 bases, and 13 bases separated the two germline ends. Germline values: CDR1 SGHAT, CDR2 FQNNGV. The CDR3 DNA is TGTGCCAGCAGCCAGAGACAGTGGGACTATGGCTACACCTTC. Translated: CASSQRQWDYGYTF.

This clone was seen more than once but under ten times. The chain carries TRBV7-9 and TRBJ2-3; D is unclear. The ends were cut back, 3 bases at V and 4 bases at J, with 5 bases in the middle. The CDR3 length is 12 residues. Germline lookup yields CDR1 SEHNR and CDR2 FQNEAQ (reference sequence). CDR3 sequence reads: CASSLRADTQYF. Written as DNA, the CDR3 is TGTGCCAGCAGCTTGCGAGCAGATACGCAGTATTTT.

This clone was observed a handful of times. The sample contains more than one DNA sequence encoding this CDR3. The chain is built from TRBV30 and TRBJ2-1, with 7 bases matching TRBD2. The germline CDR1 and CDR2 sequences are GTSNPN and SVGIG (reference sequence). The V gene end was trimmed by 0 bases and the J gene end by 1 base; junction bases not matched to a gene: 9. This CDR3 spans 17 amino acids. The CDR3 loop is CAWSVLGRELSYNEQFF. The CDR3 coding sequence is TGTGCCTGGAGTGTACTAGGGCGGGAGTTGTCCTACAATGAGCAGTTCTTC.

CDR3 DNA sequence: TGCGCCAGCAGCCCGGACAGGGGGCGGGATACGCAGTATTTT. Translating gives CASSPDRGRDTQYF. V gene TRBV4-1 combines with J gene TRBJ2-3; 11 bases line up with TRBD1. Germline V gene data show CDR1 as MGHRA and CDR2 as YSYEKL. This CDR3 has 14 residues. After removal of 4 bases from V and 6 bases from J, the junction contained 3 bases not matched to a gene.